These T cell receptor beta chains were read from a single sample in a study of blood T cell repertoires in COVID-19. Libraries were prepared by immunoSEQ multiplex PCR; TCRdb keeps only in-frame clonotypes and omits some of them. The table records about 330,000 clones, 85% to 90% of them present only once. Input material: PBMCs or T cells enriched from blood (not recorded which). The receptor source for this set is a woman aged 18 to 35 who had recovered from COVID-19. The CDR3 runs from the conserved cysteine through the conserved F or W. Each record gives: clone size, J gene, D gene, V gene, CDR3 DNA, CDR3 protein. A D gene is named only where the DNA matches it firmly. Clone size is not always given. Where it is, it says once, few, many or a class for expanded clones.

abundance: NA; j_gene: TRBJ2-1; d_gene: NA; v_gene: TRBV21-1; CDR3nt: TGTGCCAGCAGCAAAGACGGGGGACTAGCAAAGAATGAGCAGTTCTTC; CDR3aa: CASSKDGGLAKNEQFF
abundance: NA; j_gene: TRBJ1-1; d_gene: NA; v_gene: TRBV28; CDR3nt: TGTGCCAGCAGTTCACCGGAGGGCACTGAAGCTTTCTTT; CDR3aa: CASSSPEGTEAFF
abundance: NA; j_gene: TRBJ2-3; d_gene: NA; v_gene: TRBV30; CDR3nt: TGTGCCTGGAATAGCGGAACAGATACGCAGTATTTT; CDR3aa: CAWNSGTDTQYF
abundance: few; j_gene: TRBJ1-6; d_gene: NA; v_gene: TRBV27; CDR3nt: TGTGCCAGCAGCTCCGACGGGAATTATAATTCACCCCTCCACTTT; CDR3aa: CASSSDGNYNSPLHF
abundance: NA; j_gene: TRBJ1-1; d_gene: NA; v_gene: TRBV2; CDR3nt: TGTGCCAGCAGTAACCCAGATAAGAACACTGAAGCTTTCTTT; CDR3aa: CASSNPDKNTEAFF
abundance: NA; j_gene: TRBJ2-1; d_gene: NA; v_gene: TRBV3-1/TRBV3-2; CDR3nt: TGTGCCAGCAGCCAAGGACAATACAATGAGCAGTTCTTC; CDR3aa: CASSQGQYNEQFF
abundance: NA; j_gene: TRBJ2-7; d_gene: TRBD1; v_gene: TRBV15; CDR3nt: TGTGCCACCAGCAGGGGGACAGGGGCCTACGAGCAGTACTTC; CDR3aa: CATSRGTGAYEQYF
abundance: NA; j_gene: TRBJ1-2; d_gene: TRBD1; v_gene: TRBV25-1; CDR3nt: TGTGCCAGCAGTTCTCAGGACAGGGCTGATGGCTACACCTTC; CDR3aa: CASSSQDRADGYTF
abundance: NA; j_gene: TRBJ1-2; d_gene: TRBD1; v_gene: TRBV2; CDR3nt: TGTGCCAGCAGCGGGACAGGGGACTATGGCTACACCTTC; CDR3aa: CASSGTGDYGYTF
abundance: few; j_gene: TRBJ2-5; d_gene: NA; v_gene: TRBV4-1; CDR3nt: TGCGCCAGCAGCCAAGATCATGCGGGCCTACAAGAGACCCAGTACTTC; CDR3aa: CASSQDHAGLQETQYF
abundance: NA; j_gene: TRBJ2-7; d_gene: TRBD1; v_gene: TRBV28; CDR3nt: TGTGCCAGCAGTGCTCCGGGACAGGGGGTGTCCGAGCAGTACTTC; CDR3aa: CASSAPGQGVSEQYF
abundance: NA; j_gene: TRBJ2-3; d_gene: NA; v_gene: TRBV19; CDR3nt: TGTGCCAGTAGTATAAATGGCGGAACCACAGATACGCAGTATTTT; CDR3aa: CASSINGGTTDTQYF
abundance: NA; j_gene: TRBJ2-1; d_gene: NA; v_gene: TRBV7-9; CDR3nt: TGTGCCAGCAGCTTAAGTGGTTTGCAGGAGCAGTTCTTC; CDR3aa: CASSLSGLQEQFF
abundance: NA; j_gene: TRBJ2-2; d_gene: TRBD2; v_gene: TRBV19; CDR3nt: TGTGCCAGTAGCATTAGCGGGGGGCTCACCGGGGAGCTGTTTTTT; CDR3aa: CASSISGGLTGELFF
abundance: NA; j_gene: TRBJ2-7; d_gene: TRBD2; v_gene: TRBV5-4; CDR3nt: TGTGCCAGCAGCTCCCGGGGGGTATCCTACGAGCAGTACTTC; CDR3aa: CASSSRGVSYEQYF
abundance: NA; j_gene: TRBJ2-7; d_gene: TRBD1; v_gene: TRBV5-5; CDR3nt: TGTGCCAGCAGCTTGCAACAGGGGGCGTCCGAGCAGTACTTC; CDR3aa: CASSLQQGASEQYF
abundance: NA; j_gene: TRBJ1-5; d_gene: NA; v_gene: TRBV3-1/TRBV3-2; CDR3nt: TGTGCCAGCAGCCAAGGGGGCTGGCAGCCCCAGCATTTT; CDR3aa: CASSQGGWQPQHF
abundance: NA; j_gene: TRBJ2-1; d_gene: TRBD1; v_gene: TRBV10-2; CDR3nt: TGCGCCAGCAGCTCCGGGACAGGGGAGAATGAGCAGTTCTTC; CDR3aa: CASSSGTGENEQFF